These 26 T cell receptor beta chains came from one sample sequenced in a study of vaccination and CD4 T cells after COVID-19. No cognate antigen is known for these TCRs. The treatment: 10-day PBMC culture with coronavirus spike peptide pools or control peptides (ViraFEST assay). The assay that was used to sequence DNA from cultured CD4+ T cells was the Oncomine TCR Beta short-read assay. TCRdb ran MiXCR on the PCR reads and lists one entry per CDR3 protein. The data hold about 18,000 distinct CDR3 sequences, with about 73% observed a single time. The specimen sequenced was CD4+ T cells from blood, cultured in vitro. The receptors come from a human donor who had recovered from COVID-19.

The J gene is TRBJ2-5, the V gene TRBV20-1; 7 bases are shared with TRBD2. CDR1 and CDR2 from the germline V gene are DFQATT and SNEGSKA (reference sequence). J gave up 5 bases and V 2 bases, and 5 bases lay outside the gene matches. The CDR3 runs to 13 residues. DNA of the CDR3: TGCAGTGCTAGATCCAGCGGGACCGAGACCCAGTACTTC. Protein sequence: CSARSSGTETQYF.

This clonotype has a handful of counts. The rearrangement uses TRBV2 and TRBJ2-7; 9 bases agree with TRBD1. V lost 6 bases and J lost 3; bases outside the gene matches: 6. This CDR3 is 14 amino acids long. Germline CDR1 SNHLY, CDR2 FYNNEI. Written as DNA, the CDR3 is TGTGCCAGCAGACCGGGACAGGGCCTCTACGAGCAGTACTTC. As protein: CASRPGQGLYEQYF.

The rearrangement links TRBV7-9 to TRBJ2-5; 11 positions match TRBD1. The CDR3 consists of 16 residues. Germline CDR1 SEHNR, CDR2 FQNEAQ (reference sequence). The trim removed 5 bases at V and 2 bases at J, leaving 7 bases unmatched. The CDR3 DNA sequence: TGTGCCAGCAGCCCAGGGACAGGGGGGTTGCAAGAGACCCAGTACTTC. This encodes CASSPGTGGLQETQYF.

This clonotype was found once. The chain employs TRBV12-5 and TRBJ1-1; D remains unclear. The CDR3 contains 15 residues. Trimming left V 4 bases short and J 1 base short, with 13 bases between. Germline V gene lookup returns CDR1 LGHNT and CDR2 FRNRAP. CDR3 in amino acids: CASGSLVAGNTEAFF. As DNA, the CDR3 is TGTGCTAGTGGTTCTTTAGTGGCGGGGAACACTGAAGCTTTCTTT.

DNA for the CDR3: TGTGCCAGCAGCCCTCAATTTCTCGGGGGGGGTAGTGATAATTCACCCCTCCACTTT. Its protein product is CASSPQFLGGGSDNSPLHF. The J gene is TRBJ1-6, the V gene TRBV4-2, with D perhaps matching TRBD1 (5 bases). The germline V gene has CDR1 LGHNA and CDR2 YNFKEQ. This CDR3 has 19 amino acids. Trimming took 4 bases from V and 5 from J, leaving 24 bases between them.

The V call is TRBV6-2 or TRBV6-3, the J call TRBJ1-3, with unresolved D. Germline V CDR1 and CDR2: MNHEY, SVGEGT. Deletions cut 2 bases from V and 3 bases from J, with 2 bases between. CDR3 size: 12 residues. Here the CDR3 DNA reads TGTGCCAGCAGTTACAGTGGAAACACCATATATTTT. Protein product: CASSYSGNTIYF.

This clonotype is a singleton in its sample. The chain combines TRBV21-1 with TRBJ2-5; TRBD1 reflects the table's D call only, with no check against the DNA. TRBV21-1 is a listed pseudogene. There are 15 residues in the CDR3. CDR3 sequence: CASIPPRQPQETQYF. CDR3 coding DNA: TGTGCCAGCATACCCCCACGCCAGCCTCAAGAGACCCAGTACTTC.

This chain joins TRBV6-5 and TRBJ2-1, with a weak D call TRBD1 (6 bases). Trimming took off 1 base at V and 1 base at J, with 17 bases between the two ends. The CDR3 spans 18 residues. Germline V gives CDR1 MNHEY, CDR2 SVGAGI. The CDR3: CASSYYPGTGQSYNEQFF. In DNA, the CDR3 is TGTGCCAGCAGTTACTACCCCGGCACAGGGCAATCCTACAATGAGCAGTTCTTC.

The rearrangement links TRBV20-1 to TRBJ2-7; 13 nucleotides align to TRBD2. Trimming removed 3 bases from V and 0 bases from J; junction bases left unmatched: 5. The CDR3 loop spans 16 amino acids. Germline CDR1 is DFQATT and CDR2 is SNEGSKA (reference sequence). CDR3 loop: CSASGTSGRASYEQYF. The CDR3 region has the DNA TGCAGTGCTAGCGGCACTAGCGGGAGGGCCTCCTACGAGCAGTACTTC.

The chain is built from TRBV6-1 and TRBJ2-2, with D possibly called TRBD1 or TRBD2 (5 bases each). V shed 5 bases and J shed 6 bases, with 16 bases lying between them. The CDR3 spans 15 residues. The germline gives CDR1 MNHNS, CDR2 SASEGT. The CDR3 DNA sequence: TGTGCCAGCAGTCGTCCGGGACGGAGTCCCGGGGAGCTGTTTTTT. Its translation: CASSRPGRSPGELFF.

This chain uses TRBV6-1 with TRBJ1-1; a possible D gene is TRBD1 (6 bases). Germline CDR1 reads MNHNS; CDR2 reads SASEGT. Trimming removed 6 bases at V and 10 bases at J, with 15 bases between. The CDR3 loop spans 12 amino acids. CDR3 sequence reads: CASRSGTPGAFF. The CDR3 DNA sequence: TGTGCCAGCAGATCAGGGACACCAGGAGCTTTCTTT.

This clonotype has a single count. The J gene is TRBJ1-3, the V gene TRBV9; D unresolved. Trimming took 0 bases from V and 3 from J, leaving 7 bases between them. The CDR3 contains 14 residues. The germline CDR1 and CDR2 sequences are SGDLS and YYNGEE. In DNA, the CDR3 is TGTGCCAGCAGCGTAGGATGGGGTGGAAACACCATATATTTT. Translating it yields CASSVGWGGNTIYF.

This clonotype was detected only a few times. The chain carries TRBV21-1 and TRBJ1-5. TRBV21-1 is recorded as a pseudogene. The CDR3 sequence is 17 residues long. The CDR3 loop is CASSPHGEGEGDQPQHF. CDR3 coding DNA: TGTGCCAGCAGCCCACATGGGGAGGGCGAGGGGGATCAGCCCCAGCATTTT.

This chain connects TRBV20-1 to TRBJ1-2; tentative D call: TRBD1 (5 bases). The germline gives CDR1 DFQATT, CDR2 SNEGSKA (reference sequence). This CDR3 comprises 9 residues. CDR3 DNA sequence: TGCAGACGGGGGGATGGCTACACCTTC. Translated: CRRGDGYTF.

This clonotype turned up a few times. This chain links TRBV21-1 with TRBJ1-1; the table's D call of TRBD1 was not tested on the DNA. TRBV21-1 has pseudogene status. This CDR3 has 16 residues. This CDR3 reads CASATGRPGHGTEAFF. Here the CDR3 DNA reads TGTGCCAGCGCGACAGGGCGGCCCGGCCACGGCACTGAAGCTTTCTTT.

The V gene is TRBV27, the J gene TRBJ1-1; D gene uncertain. CDR1 MNHEY and CDR2 SMNVEV come from the germline V gene (reference sequence). The CDR3 loop spans 12 amino acids. The V gene lost 7 bases and the J gene lost 4 bases, with 10 bases spanning the gap. CDR3 amino acids: CASILGGTEAFF. The CDR3 nucleotides are TGTGCCAGCATCCTCGGCGGCACTGAAGCTTTCTTT.

The chain links TRBV7-2 to TRBJ1-6; no clear D gene. V lost 1 base and J 10 bases, leaving 8 bases between the germline ends. In germline, CDR1 is SGHTA, CDR2 FQGNSA. This CDR3 has 13 amino acids. The CDR3 loop is CASSLVVGSPLHF. The DNA of the CDR3 is TGTGCCAGCAGCTTAGTGGTGGGATCACCCCTCCACTTT.

This chain joins TRBV20-1 and TRBJ1-1; D may be TRBD1 (6 bases). V lost 0 bases and J lost 4, with 12 bases in between. The length of the CDR3 is 14 residues. Per the germline V gene, CDR1 is DFQATT and CDR2 is SNEGSKA (reference sequence). DNA of the CDR3: TGCAGTGCTAGAGATCCGGGGGCGGGCACTGAAGCTTTCTTT. Its protein product is CSARDPGAGTEAFF.

The rearrangement links TRBV14 to TRBJ2-5; D is uncertain. V was cut by 4 bases and J by 2 bases, with 17 bases left in between. The CDR3 contains 16 residues. Per germline, CDR1 SGHDN and CDR2 FVKESK. DNA for the CDR3: TGTGCCAGCAGCCGCCGGTTGGTACAGACTCAAGAGACCCAGTACTTC. This encodes CASSRRLVQTQETQYF.

This clonotype was found a few times. This sequence joins TRBV20-1 and TRBJ1-1, with 8 bases fitting TRBD1. V was clipped by 0 bases and J by 10 bases; unmatched bases: 7. CDR3 length: 13 amino acids. The germline V gene encodes CDR1 DFQATT and CDR2 SNEGSKA (reference sequence). The CDR3 nucleotides read TGCAGTGCTAGAGATCAGGGGGCAGGGGGAGCTTTCTTT. Protein: CSARDQGAGGAFF.

This clonotype ranks as large (0.1 to 1%). The V call is TRBV20-1, the J call TRBJ1-5; no reliable D call. This CDR3 has 12 amino acids. The ends were cut back, 0 bases at V and 7 bases at J, with 7 bases in the middle. Looked up from germline, CDR1 is DFQATT and CDR2 is SNEGSKA (reference sequence). The CDR3 nucleotides read TGCAGTGCTAGAGAATCCCTACAGCCCCAGCATTTT. Translation gives CSARESLQPQHF.

The V gene is TRBV6-2 or TRBV6-3, the J gene TRBJ2-1; D is unresolved. V lost 2 bases and J 9 bases, leaving 5 bases between the germline ends. Germline V lookup: CDR1 MNHEY, CDR2 SVGEGT. The CDR3 runs 11 residues. The CDR3 coding sequence is TGTGCCAGCAGTTACGCCGGTGAGCAGTTCTTC. It encodes CASSYAGEQFF.

The V gene is TRBV21-1, the J gene TRBJ2-7; the table's D call TRBD2 went unverified against the DNA. TRBV21-1 is a pseudogene. There are 16 residues in the CDR3. CDR3 sequence: CASSKNRALVPYEQYF. The CDR3 DNA is TGTGCCAGCAGCAAAAACCGAGCGCTGGTCCCCTACGAGCAGTACTTC.

This chain connects TRBV27 to TRBJ1-1; possible D gene TRBD1, 5 bases. The ends were cut back, 1 base at V and 6 bases at J, with 21 bases in the middle. This CDR3 is 17 amino acids long. Germline V gene sequence: CDR1 MNHEY, CDR2 SMNVEV (reference sequence). The CDR3 sequence: CASSLFWGLERPAEAFF. The DNA of the CDR3 is TGTGCCAGCAGTTTATTTTGGGGCTTGGAGCGGCCGGCTGAAGCTTTCTTT.

The chain recombines TRBV15 with TRBJ2-3, with D maybe TRBD2 (6 bases). The ends were cut back, 5 bases at V and 2 bases at J, with 17 bases in the middle. This CDR3 has 16 residues. Germline V gene data show CDR1 as LNHNV and CDR2 as YYDKDF (reference sequence). The CDR3 loop reads CATSLPSRGYTDTQYF. In DNA, the CDR3 is TGTGCCACCAGCTTACCTTCTCGGGGGTACACAGATACGCAGTATTTT.

This sequence joins TRBV6-1 and TRBJ1-1; D is unclear. Trimming stripped 5 bases from V and 4 bases from J, with 8 bases between. CDR1 and CDR2 from the germline V gene are MNHNS and SASEGT. The CDR3 runs to 12 residues. The CDR3 DNA follows: TGTGCCAGCAGTCTCGTAAGCACTGAAGCTTTCTTT. Its translation is CASSLVSTEAFF.